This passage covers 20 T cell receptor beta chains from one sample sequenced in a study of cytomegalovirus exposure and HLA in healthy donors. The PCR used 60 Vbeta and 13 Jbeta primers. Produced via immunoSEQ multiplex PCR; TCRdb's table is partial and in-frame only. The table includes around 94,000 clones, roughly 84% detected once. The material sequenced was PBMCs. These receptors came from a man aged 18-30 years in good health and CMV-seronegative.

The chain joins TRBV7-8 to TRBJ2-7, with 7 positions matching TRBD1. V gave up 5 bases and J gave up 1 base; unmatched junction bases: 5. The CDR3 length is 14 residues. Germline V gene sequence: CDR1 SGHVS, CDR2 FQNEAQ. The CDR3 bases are TGTGCCAGCAGCCCCACAGGGGCTTCCTACGAGCAGTACTTC. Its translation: CASSPTGASYEQYF.

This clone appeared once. This CDR3 is CASSEQGAETEAFF. The CDR3 DNA reads TGTGCCAGCAGCGAACAGGGTGCGGAAACTGAAGCTTTCTTT. The rearrangement links TRBV7-9 to TRBJ1-1, with a weak D call TRBD1 (6 bases). V gave up 5 bases and J gave up 5 bases, with 15 bases separating them. Germline CDR1 is SEHNR and CDR2 is FQNEAQ (reference sequence). This CDR3 contains 14 residues.

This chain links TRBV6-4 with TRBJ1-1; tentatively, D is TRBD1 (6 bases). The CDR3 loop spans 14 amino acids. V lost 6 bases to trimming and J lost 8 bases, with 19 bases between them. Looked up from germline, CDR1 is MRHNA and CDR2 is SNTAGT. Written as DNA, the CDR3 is TGTGCCAGCAGACTTACCGCGGACAGCCGAGAAGCTTTCTTT. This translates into CASRLTADSREAFF.

Written as DNA, the CDR3 is TGTGCCAGCAGTCTCCGGGAAGGCGACGAGCAGTACTTC. Protein product: CASSLREGDEQYF. This chain uses TRBV27 with TRBJ2-7, with D perhaps TRBD2 (5 bases). V was trimmed by 5 bases and J by 5 bases, leaving 13 bases between them. The germline gives CDR1 MNHEY, CDR2 SMNVEV (reference sequence). This CDR3 is 13 amino acids long.

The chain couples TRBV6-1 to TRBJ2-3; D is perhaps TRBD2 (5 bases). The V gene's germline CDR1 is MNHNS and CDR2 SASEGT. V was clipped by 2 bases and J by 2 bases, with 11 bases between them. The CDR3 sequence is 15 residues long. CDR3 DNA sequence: TGTGCCAGCAGTGAATTCGGGATATACACAGATACGCAGTATTTT. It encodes CASSEFGIYTDTQYF.

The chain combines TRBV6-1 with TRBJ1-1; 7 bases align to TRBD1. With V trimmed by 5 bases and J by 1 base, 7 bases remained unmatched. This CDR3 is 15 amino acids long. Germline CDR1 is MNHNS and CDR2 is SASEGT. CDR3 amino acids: CASSLGTVPNTEAFF. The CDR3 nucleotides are TGTGCCAGCAGTTTGGGGACAGTTCCGAACACTGAAGCTTTCTTT.

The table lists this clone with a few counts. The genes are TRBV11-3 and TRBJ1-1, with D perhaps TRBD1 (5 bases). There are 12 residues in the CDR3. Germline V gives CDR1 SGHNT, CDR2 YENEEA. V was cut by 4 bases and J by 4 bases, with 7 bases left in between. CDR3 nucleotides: TGTGCCAGCAGCTCTAGGGGCACTGAAGCTTTCTTT. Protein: CASSSRGTEAFF. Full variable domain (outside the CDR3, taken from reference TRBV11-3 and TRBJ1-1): EAGVVQSPRYKIIEKKQPVAFWCNPISGHNTLYWYLQNLGQGPELLIRYENEEAVDDSQLPKDRFSAERLKGVDSTLKIQPAELGDSAVYLCASSSRGTEAFFGQGTRLTVV.

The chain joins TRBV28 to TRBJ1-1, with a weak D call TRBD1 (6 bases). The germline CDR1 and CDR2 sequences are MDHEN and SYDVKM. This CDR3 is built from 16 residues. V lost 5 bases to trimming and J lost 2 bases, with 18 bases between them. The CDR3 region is CASSHLRGAPNTEAFF. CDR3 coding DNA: TGTGCCAGCAGTCACCTCCGGGGGGCCCCCAACACTGAAGCTTTCTTT.

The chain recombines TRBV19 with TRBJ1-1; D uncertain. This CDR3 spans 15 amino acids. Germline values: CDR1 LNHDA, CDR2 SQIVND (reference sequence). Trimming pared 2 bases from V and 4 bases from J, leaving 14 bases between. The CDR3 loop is CASSITSPRSTEAFF. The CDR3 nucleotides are TGTGCCAGTAGTATAACCTCCCCCCGGAGCACTGAAGCTTTCTTT.

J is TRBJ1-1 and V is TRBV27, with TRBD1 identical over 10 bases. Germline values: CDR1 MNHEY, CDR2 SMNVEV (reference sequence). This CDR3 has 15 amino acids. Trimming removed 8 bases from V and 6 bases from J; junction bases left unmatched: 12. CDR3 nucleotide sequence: TGTGCCAGCCGACAGGGGGCCTCCGAGGGGCCTGAAGCTTTCTTT. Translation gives CASRQGASEGPEAFF.

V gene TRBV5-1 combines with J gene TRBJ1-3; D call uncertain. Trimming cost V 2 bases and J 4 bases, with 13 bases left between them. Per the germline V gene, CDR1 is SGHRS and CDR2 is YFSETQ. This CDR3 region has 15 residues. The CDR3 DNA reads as TGCGCCAGCAGCTTACATGACACGGGGGGAAACACCATATATTTT. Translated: CASSLHDTGGNTIYF.

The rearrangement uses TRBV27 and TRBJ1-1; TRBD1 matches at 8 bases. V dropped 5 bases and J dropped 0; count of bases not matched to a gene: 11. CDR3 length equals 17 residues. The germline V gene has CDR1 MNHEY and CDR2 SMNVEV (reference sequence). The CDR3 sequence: CASSPPGQGHMNTEAFF. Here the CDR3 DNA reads TGTGCCAGCAGTCCCCCAGGACAGGGCCACATGAACACTGAAGCTTTCTTT.

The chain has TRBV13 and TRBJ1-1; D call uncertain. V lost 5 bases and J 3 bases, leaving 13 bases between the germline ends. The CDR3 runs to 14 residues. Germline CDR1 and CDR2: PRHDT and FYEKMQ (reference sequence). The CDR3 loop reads CASSRPQEDTEAFF. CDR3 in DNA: TGTGCCAGCAGCCGACCGCAGGAAGACACTGAAGCTTTCTTT. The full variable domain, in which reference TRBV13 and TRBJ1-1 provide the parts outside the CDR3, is AAGVIQSPRHLIKEKRETATLKCYPIPRHDTVYWYQQGPGQDPQFLISFYEKMQSDKGSIPDRFSAQQFSDYHSELNMSSLELGDSALYFCASSRPQEDTEAFFGQGTRLTVV.

Here the CDR3 reads CASRSAGQGIYEQYF. The CDR3 nucleotides read TGTGCCAGCAGGTCTGCGGGACAGGGGATCTACGAGCAGTACTTC. The rearrangement joins TRBV6-5 to TRBJ2-7; 10 nucleotides match TRBD1. The CDR3 contains 15 residues. CDR1 is MNHEY and CDR2 is SVGAGI in the germline V gene. Germline trimming cut 6 bases from V and 3 bases from J; bases unmatched to any gene: 8.

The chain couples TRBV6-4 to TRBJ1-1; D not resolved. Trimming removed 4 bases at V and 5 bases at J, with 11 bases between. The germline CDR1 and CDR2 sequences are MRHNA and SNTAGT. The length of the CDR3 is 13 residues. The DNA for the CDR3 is TGTGCCAGCAGTGGGCCCCCGGGGACTGAAGCTTTCTTT. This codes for CASSGPPGTEAFF.

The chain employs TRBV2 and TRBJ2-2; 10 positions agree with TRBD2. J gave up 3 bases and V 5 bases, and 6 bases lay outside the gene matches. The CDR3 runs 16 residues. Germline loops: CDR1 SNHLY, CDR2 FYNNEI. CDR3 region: CASSRVGLADTGELFF. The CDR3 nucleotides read TGTGCCAGCAGTCGTGTTGGACTAGCGGACACCGGGGAGCTGTTTTTT.

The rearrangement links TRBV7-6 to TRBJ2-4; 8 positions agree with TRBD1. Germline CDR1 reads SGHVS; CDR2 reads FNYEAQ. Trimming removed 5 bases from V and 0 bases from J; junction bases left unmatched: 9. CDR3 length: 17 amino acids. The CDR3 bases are TGTGCCAGCAGCATAGGGCAGGGGGCGTTAGCCAAAAACATTCAGTACTTC. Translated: CASSIGQGALAKNIQYF.

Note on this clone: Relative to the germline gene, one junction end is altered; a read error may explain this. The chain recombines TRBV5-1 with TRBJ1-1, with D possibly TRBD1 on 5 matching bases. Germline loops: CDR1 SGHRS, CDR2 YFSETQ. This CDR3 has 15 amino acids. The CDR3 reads CASSLGQGMSTEAFF. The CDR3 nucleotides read TGCGCCAGCAGTTTGGGCCAGGGAATGTCCACTGAAGCTTTCTTT.

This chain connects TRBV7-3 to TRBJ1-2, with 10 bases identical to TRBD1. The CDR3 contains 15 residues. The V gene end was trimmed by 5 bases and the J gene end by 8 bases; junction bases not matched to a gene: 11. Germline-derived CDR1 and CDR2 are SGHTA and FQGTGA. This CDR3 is CASSPSGTGAEGYTF. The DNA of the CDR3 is TGTGCCAGCAGCCCCTCTGGGACAGGGGCGGAGGGCTACACCTTC.

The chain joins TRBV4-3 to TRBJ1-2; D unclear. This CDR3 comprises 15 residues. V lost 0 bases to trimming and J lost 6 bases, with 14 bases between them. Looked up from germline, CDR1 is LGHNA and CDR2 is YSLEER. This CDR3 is CASSQDWRDIHGYTF. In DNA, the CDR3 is TGCGCCAGCAGCCAAGATTGGAGGGATATACATGGCTACACCTTC.